This T cell receptor beta chain was retrieved from a study of CD8+ T cells in alopecia areata (dated by TCRdb to 2017 to 2018). For the wider study: Treated patients were enrolled in an open-label pilot trial of oral tofacitinib at 5 to 10 mg twice daily for moderate-to-severe alopecia areata. Human TCRbeta sequencing covered scalp tissue and sorted CD4+ and CD8+ peripheral blood T cells from patchy and totalis/universalis alopecia areata patients and healthy controls. Patients received tofacitinib for 6 to 18 months and were then followed off drug for 6 months to check for delayed response and recurrence. Biopsies were taken from tofacitinib-treated patients at baseline and at 4 and 24 weeks of treatment, and a later scalp biopsy was taken in several of the tofacitinib-treated patients. Scalp clonality was compared among normal scalp (n=4), patchy alopecia areata scalp (n=8), and alopecia totalis/universalis scalp (n=8). TCRbeta CDR3 regions were amplified by immunoSEQ multiplex PCR using 35 Vbeta forward and 13 Jbeta reverse primers. RNA came from the PAXgene miRNA kit for fixed scalp, the miRNeasy kit for PBMCs, and the RNeasy kit for mouse skin. To study T cell clonal expansion in alopecia areata, the researchers applied high-throughput TCRbeta sequencing to both the C3H/HeJ mouse model and human patients.

Results the study describes overall, beyond this receptor: Compared with mice, TCR sequences shared between patients were less clear, possibly partly because of HLA diversity across the patient population. Resident alphabeta T cells in normal human skin are also sequenced, complicating scalp TCR repertoire analysis, unlike mouse skin dominated by gammadelta T cells. Compared with normal scalp, lesional scalp had higher clonality and more expanded CD8+ clones, particularly in alopecia totalis/universalis, a pattern that suggests antigenic drive.

The junction shows trimming of 4 bases on V and 4 bases on J, and the gene matches do not reach 7 bases of it. The germline V gene encodes CDR1 SGHVS and CDR2 FQNEAQ. The CDR3 measures 15 amino acids from cysteine to phenylalanine. The sequence is cut down to CDR3 DNA, 45 bases in frame from base 1. This clone was recorded only once. The antigen this receptor binds is unknown. No much larger clonotype is one base removed from it; base qualities were not supplied. Libraries were built with the immunoSEQ multiplex PCR assay. For TCR sequencing, RNA was extracted from every sample and reverse transcribed into cDNA to serve as template. SuperScript III was used to make first-strand cDNA, primed with a 2:1 mix of oligo-dT and random hexamers. A synthetic immune receptor repertoire was used to measure amplification bias, and any remaining bias was corrected computationally. On the authors' methods: Raw reads were preprocessed for error removal, and CDR3 was defined according to IMGT conventions as running from the conserved cysteine to phenylalanine. Clonality was calculated as 1 minus Shannon entropy normalized by log2 of the number of productive unique TCRs. Whether scalp clones were CD4 or CD8 was inferred by matching scalp TCRbeta sequences against CD4 and CD8 repertoires sorted from blood. TCRdb limited this immuneACCESS table to in-frame rearrangements with V and J called. A share of clones is missing; checked studies link under half to unresolved V genes, and the rest is unexplained. V and J calls and clone size come straight from that table; D and trimming were deduced from the DNA. This sample has 140,000 to 150,000 clones in its table, and 80% to 90% of those were observed once. Approximately 16% of the sample belongs to the ten largest clones.

In light of the paper, this sample's time point label describes: baseline before oral tofacitinib. Lesional scalp punch biopsies and peripheral blood were obtained from alopecia areata patients. PBMCs were isolated by density centrifugation and stained for CD3, CD4 and CD8, after which CD4+ and CD8+ T cells were sorted on a FACSAria. The sequence was obtained from a human donor with alopecia areata. The source was CD8+ T cells sorted from blood, collected at week 0. The chain links TRBV7-8 with TRBJ2-1; 7 central bases correspond to TRBD2. In nucleotide form, the sequence is TGTGCCAGCAGCTCGGGGGGACTTGAGTACAATGAGCAGTTCTTC. Its translation reads: CASSSGGLEYNEQFF. With all but the CDR3 taken from the reference TRBV7-8 and TRBJ2-1 genes, the full variable domain is: GAGVSQSPRYKVAKRGQDVALRCDPISGHVSLFWYQQALGQGPEFLTYFQNEAQLDKSGLPSDRFFAERPEGSVSTLKIQRTQQEDSAVYLCASSSGGLEYNEQFFGPGTRLTVL.